The subject of this entry is one T cell receptor beta chain. Trimming pared 3 bases from V and 4 bases from J, leaving 18 bases between. Germline-derived CDR1 and CDR2 are MNHEY and SMNVEV (reference sequence). The CDR3 is 17 residues long. The data originate from a study of blood T cell repertoires in COVID-19. Clones were sequenced by immunoSEQ multiplex PCR, and TCRdb holds only the in-frame ones, with some missing. This table holds a few hundred thousand clones, 90% found once. The participants were between roughly 18 and 90 years old and came from roughly 24 US areas. The specimen sequenced was PBMCs or T cells enriched from blood (not recorded which). The chain has TRBV27 and TRBJ2-2; a weak D match, TRBD2 (5 bases). This receptor was identified in a young woman with acute COVID-19. CDR3 sequence reads: CASSFPWGERGTGELFF. CDR3 sequence (DNA): TGTGCCAGCAGTTTCCCCTGGGGAGAACGGGGCACCGGGGAGCTGTTTTTT.